These T cell receptor beta chains were read from a single sample in a study of blood T cell repertoires in COVID-19. The repertoire was sequenced with immunoSEQ multiplex PCR; TCRdb's copy has only in-frame clones and lacks some. In the table there are 30,000 to 40,000 clones, approximately 90% of which are singletons. The sequencing sample was made of peripheral blood. The receptors here all came from a human donor in a cohort sampled during active COVID-19. Both conserved end residues are part of each CDR3. A D gene is named only where the DNA matches it firmly. Clone size is given for some rows only: seen once, a few or many times, or a class if the clone is expanded.

TRBV19	TRBJ2-3	TRBD2	.	TGTGCCAGTAGAAATAGCGGGGGGGCCACAGATACGCAGTATTTT	CASRNSGGATDTQYF
TRBV4-1	TRBJ1-3	.	.	TGCGCCAGCAGCCAAGATCGGGGTACTGGAAACACCATATATTTT	CASSQDRGTGNTIYF
TRBV12-3/TRBV12-4	TRBJ2-5	.	once	TGTGCCAGCAGTTTACAGCGTGGGGAGACCCAGTACTTC	CASSLQRGETQYF
TRBV4-2	TRBJ2-7	TRBD2	.	TGTGCCAGCAGCCAAGCTAGCGGGGGGGCCCCCTACGAGCAGTACTTC	CASSQASGGAPYEQYF
TRBV19	TRBJ2-7	TRBD1	.	TGTGCCAGTAGTTCCCGGGACAGGGCCTACGAGCAGTACTTC	CASSSRDRAYEQYF
TRBV30	TRBJ1-5	TRBD1	.	TGTGCCTGGAGTGGGTCCGGGACAGGGGGCAATCAGCCCCAGCATTTT	CAWSGSGTGGNQPQHF
TRBV7-2	TRBJ1-1	.	.	TGTGCCAGCAGCTACCCCCGGGATGGCACTGAAGCTTTCTTT	CASSYPRDGTEAFF
TRBV29-1	TRBJ1-1	.	.	TGCAGCGTTCCCCGCGGGGCGACCACTGAAGCTTTCTTT	CSVPRGATTEAFF
TRBV5-1	TRBJ2-1	TRBD2	.	TGCGCCAGCAGCCAGGGACTAGCGGGGGGAAGCTCCTACAATGAGCAGTTCTTC	CASSQGLAGGSSYNEQFF
TRBV3-1/TRBV3-2	TRBJ2-1	TRBD2	.	TGTGCCAGCAGCCAACTTGCCGGGGGGGCCTACAATGAGCAGTTCTTC	CASSQLAGGAYNEQFF
TRBV9	TRBJ2-7	.	few	TGTGCCAGCAGCGTAGACTGGAGTGGCTCCTACGAGCAGTACTTC	CASSVDWSGSYEQYF
TRBV5-1	TRBJ2-3	.	.	TGCGCCAGCAGCTTGGCCAACTCAAACTCCCCAGATACGCAGTATTTT	CASSLANSNSPDTQYF
TRBV24-1	TRBJ1-5	.	.	TGTGCCACCAGTGATTCGGGCAGCGGGGTATGGCTCAATCAGCCCCAGCATTTT	CATSDSGSGVWLNQPQHF
TRBV6-6	TRBJ2-7	TRBD1	.	TGTGCCAGCAGTTACTCCCTGGACAGGGGGAGCAACGAGCAGTACTTC	CASSYSLDRGSNEQYF
TRBV29-1	TRBJ2-1	TRBD1	.	TGCAGCGTTGAATTGGACAGGGGCAATGAGCAGTTCTTC	CSVELDRGNEQFF
TRBV9	TRBJ1-2	TRBD1	.	TGTGCCAGCAGCGCAGGGGGACAGGGCATAGCGGGCTACACCTTC	CASSAGGQGIAGYTF
TRBV18	TRBJ1-5	TRBD1	.	TGTGCCAGCTCACCCGCGGGACAGGGGAATCAGCCCCAGCATTTT	CASSPAGQGNQPQHF
TRBV5-1	TRBJ1-2	TRBD1	.	TGCGCCAGCAGCTTGGGGACAGGGGACTATGGCTACACCTTC	CASSLGTGDYGYTF
TRBV2	TRBJ2-5	.	.	TGTGCCAGCAATTCACAGGGAAACTCGGAGACCCAGTACTTC	CASNSQGNSETQYF
TRBV10-3	TRBJ1-2	TRBD1	.	TGTGCCATCAGTGAGTCCCTCGGGACAGGGGTGTATGGCTACACCTTC	CAISESLGTGVYGYTF
TRBV5-1	TRBJ2-7	.	.	TGCGCCAGCACTCCAAAGGCAGGGAAATCCACCTACGAGCAGTACTTC	CASTPKAGKSTYEQYF
TRBV18	TRBJ1-4	TRBD1	.	TGTGCCAGCTCACCCCGCCGGGACAGGGCGCTAAAACTGTTTTTT	CASSPRRDRALKLFF